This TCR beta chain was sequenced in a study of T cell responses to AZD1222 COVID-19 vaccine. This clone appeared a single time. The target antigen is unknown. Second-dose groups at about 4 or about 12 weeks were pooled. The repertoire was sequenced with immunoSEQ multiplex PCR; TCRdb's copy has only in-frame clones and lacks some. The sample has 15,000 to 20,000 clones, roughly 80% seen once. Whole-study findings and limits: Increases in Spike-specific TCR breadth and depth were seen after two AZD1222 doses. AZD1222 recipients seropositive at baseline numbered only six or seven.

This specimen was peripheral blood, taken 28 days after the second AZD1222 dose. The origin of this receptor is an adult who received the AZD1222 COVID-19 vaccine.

CDR3 nucleotide sequence: TGTGCCAGCTCACCCCAGACTAGCGGGAGGATCTACGAGCAGTACTTC. Translating gives CASSPQTSGRIYEQYF. This chain uses TRBV18 with TRBJ2-7, with 13 bases fitting TRBD2. This CDR3 region has 16 residues. The germline V gene has CDR1 KGHSH and CDR2 LQKENI. J gave up 3 bases and V 3 bases, and 5 bases lay outside the gene matches.